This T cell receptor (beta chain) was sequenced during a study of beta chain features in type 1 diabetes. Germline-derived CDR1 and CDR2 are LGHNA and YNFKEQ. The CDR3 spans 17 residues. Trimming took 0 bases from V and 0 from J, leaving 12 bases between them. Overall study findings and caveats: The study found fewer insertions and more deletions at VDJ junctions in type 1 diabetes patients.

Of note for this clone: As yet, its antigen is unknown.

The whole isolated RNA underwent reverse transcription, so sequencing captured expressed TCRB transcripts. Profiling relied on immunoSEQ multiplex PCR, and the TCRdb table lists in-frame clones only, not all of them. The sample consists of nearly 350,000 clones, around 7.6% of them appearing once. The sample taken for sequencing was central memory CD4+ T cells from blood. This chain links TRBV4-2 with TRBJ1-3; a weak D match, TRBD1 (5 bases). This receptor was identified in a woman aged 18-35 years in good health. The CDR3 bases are TGTGCCAGCAGCCAAGACCCGGGACGGAACTCTGGAAACACCATATATTTT. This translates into CASSQDPGRNSGNTIYF.